These 3 T cell receptor beta chains share one sample of origin, sequenced in a study of response to subunit inactivated influenza vaccine. TCRdb re-analysed the RT-PCR reads in MiXCR, keeping a single row per CDR3 protein. There are around 760,000 distinct CDR3 sequences in the sample; approximately 15% occur only once, and 6.5% to 8.5% lies in the top ten. This sample comprised PBMCs from blood, obtained roughly 15 days before vaccination. The receptors stem from a man aged 50-60 years who received an inactivated influenza vaccine.

The chain recombines TRBV5-1 with TRBJ2-6; 9 bases fit TRBD1. Germline loops: CDR1 SGHRS, CDR2 YFSETQ. CDR3 length: 16 amino acids. With V trimmed by 4 bases and J by 2 bases, 4 bases remained unmatched. The CDR3 DNA is TGCGCCAGCAGCCAGGGACAGGGTGCTGGGGCCAACGTCCTGACTTTC. Encoded protein: CASSQGQGAGANVLTF.

V gene TRBV29-1 combines with J gene TRBJ2-6; D is unclear. The CDR3 has 17 residues. Germline V gives CDR1 SQVTM, CDR2 ANQGSEA. V lost 4 bases and J 2 bases, leaving 18 bases between the germline ends. Here the CDR3 DNA reads TGCAGCGTTGGGGCCAACAGCGTGAGCGCTGGGGCCAACGTCCTGACTTTC. It codes for CSVGANSVSAGANVLTF.

J is TRBJ1-1 and V is TRBV12-3 or TRBV12-4, with 7 bases fitting TRBD1. Trimming cost V 6 bases and J 8 bases; bases outside gene matches: 6. The CDR3 contains 12 residues. The CDR3 region is CASRDDRAEAFF. DNA for the CDR3: TGTGCCAGCAGGGATGACAGGGCCGAAGCTTTCTTT.